Included here is one T cell receptor (beta chain) sequence, with context. Its specificity is not known. The repertoire was sequenced with immunoSEQ multiplex PCR; TCRdb's copy has only in-frame clones and lacks some. The sample includes 14,000 or so clones, around 62% seen only once; the top ten take around a tenth. This entry comes from a study of T cell clonotyping in hematopoietic cell transplantation. Whole-study findings and limits: At the given depth, recipient repertoires were over 95% de novo clonotypes.

The V gene's germline CDR1 is GTSNPN and CDR2 SVGIG (reference sequence). The CDR3 sequence is 14 residues long. J gave up 7 bases and V 1 base, and 7 bases lay outside the gene matches. Sequenced material: PBMCs. This chain connects TRBV30 to TRBJ2-3; 8 nucleotides align to TRBD1. The TCR sequence derives from a human donor who either received an allogeneic hematopoietic cell transplant for a myeloid malignancy or was a related donor (not recorded which). Some clones in this sample may be carry-over from other donors' samples. For the CDR3, the DNA is TGTGCCTGGAGTGACCGGGACAGGTCGAATACGCAGTATTTT. Its protein is CAWSDRDRSNTQYF.